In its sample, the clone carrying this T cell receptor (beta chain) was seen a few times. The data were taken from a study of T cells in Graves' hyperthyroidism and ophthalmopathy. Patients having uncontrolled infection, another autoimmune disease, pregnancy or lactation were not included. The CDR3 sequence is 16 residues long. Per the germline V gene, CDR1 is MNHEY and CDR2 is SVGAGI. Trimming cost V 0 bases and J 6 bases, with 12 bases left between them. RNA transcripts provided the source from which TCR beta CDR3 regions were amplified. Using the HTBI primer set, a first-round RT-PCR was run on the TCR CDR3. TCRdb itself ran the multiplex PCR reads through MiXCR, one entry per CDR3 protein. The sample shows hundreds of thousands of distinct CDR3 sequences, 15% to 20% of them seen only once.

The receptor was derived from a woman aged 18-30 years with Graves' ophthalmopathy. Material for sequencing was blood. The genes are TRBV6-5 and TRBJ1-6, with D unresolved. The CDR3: CASSYSGEESNSPLHF. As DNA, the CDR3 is TGTGCCAGCAGTTACTCGGGTGAGGAGTCTAATTCACCCCTCCACTTT.